The following is a T cell receptor (beta chain) sequence with its context. The data stem from a study of blood T cell repertoires in COVID-19. Overall study: The study drew acute and convalescent COVID-19 samples from the United States, Italy and Spain. T cells, B-cell-depleted T cells, or PBMCs supplied cDNA or gDNA.

The authors' processing: For nucleated cells, counts were estimated from reference gene primer amplification. The assay was immunoSEQ multiplex PCR, and TCRdb's table has in-frame clones only and misses some. V, J and clone size were drawn from that table, and D and trimming were deduced from the DNA. The sample gives under 80,000 clones, approximately 83% of which show up once; roughly 43% is in the top ten. The CDR3 length is 15 residues. Germline values: CDR1 SGHNT, CDR2 YYREEE (reference sequence). V was clipped by 4 bases and J by 3 bases; unmatched bases: 4. Material: peripheral blood. This clonotype was obtained from a man older than 75 with acute or convalescent COVID-19. This chain joins TRBV5-4 and TRBJ2-3; 11 nucleotides line up with TRBD2. This CDR3 reads CASSHRTSGTDTQYF. CDR3 bases: TGTGCCAGCAGCCATAGGACTAGCGGGACAGATACGCAGTATTTT.